The 10 T cell receptor beta chains presented below share a single source sample, sequenced in a study of early T cells in non-severe SARS-CoV-2 infection. Via MiXCR, TCRdb re-called the 5' RACE reads, giving one row per CDR3 protein. The data contain about 25,000 distinct CDR3 sequences, more than 4.5% of them seen just once; the ten biggest clones take up just over 6.5%. Sequencing input: whole blood. The receptors derive from an adult who was a healthcare worker with PCR-confirmed SARS-CoV-2 infection or an uninfected control (not recorded which).

This clonotype was recorded a few times. This chain links TRBV6-5 with TRBJ2-3; D tentatively fits TRBD1 or TRBD2 (5 bases each). The CDR3 spans 14 residues. Germline V gene sequence: CDR1 MNHEY, CDR2 SVGAGI. The V gene lost 2 bases and the J gene lost 4 bases, with 10 bases spanning the gap. CDR3 in DNA: TGTGCCAGCAGTTACGGGGGTAACGCAGATACGCAGTATTTT. Encoded protein: CASSYGGNADTQYF.

This clonotype was detected many times. V gene TRBV20-1 combines with J gene TRBJ2-3; 7 bases line up with TRBD1. The trim removed 1 base at V and 0 bases at J, leaving 4 bases unmatched. This CDR3 is built from 15 residues. Germline V gene sequence: CDR1 DFQATT, CDR2 SNEGSKA (reference sequence). This CDR3 reads CSARAGGSSTDTQYF. The CDR3 DNA is TGCAGTGCTAGAGCAGGGGGTAGTAGCACAGATACGCAGTATTTT.

This clonotype was seen many times. The chain links TRBV5-1 to TRBJ2-3; D remains ambiguous. With 0 bases removed from V and 0 bases from J, the gap between germline ends came to 8 bases. Germline V gives CDR1 SGHRS, CDR2 YFSETQ. The CDR3 runs to 15 residues. CDR3 loop: CASSLEGTSTDTQYF. CDR3 nucleotides: TGCGCCAGCAGCTTGGAAGGTACTAGCACAGATACGCAGTATTTT.

At least ten counts were recorded for this clonotype. The V and J genes are TRBV20-1 and TRBJ1-6, with 7 nucleotides matching TRBD1. Germline assignment: CDR1 DFQATT and CDR2 SNEGSKA (reference sequence). The CDR3 extends over 14 amino acids. With 3 bases clipped from V and 7 bases from J, the junction kept 6 bases outside the gene matches. The CDR3, as DNA: TGCAGTGCTAGGGACTCAGGGGGGAATTCACCCCTCCACTTT. Its protein is CSARDSGGNSPLHF.

This clonotype occurred a few times. Here the CDR3 reads CASSWGLAVPEQFF. For the CDR3, the DNA is TGTGCCAGCAGCTGGGGACTAGCCGTCCCTGAGCAGTTCTTC. The chain has TRBV12-3 or TRBV12-4 and TRBJ2-1; 9 bases are a match to TRBD2. With 6 bases clipped from V and 9 bases from J, the junction kept 9 bases outside the gene matches. CDR3 size: 14 residues.

This clonotype was observed a handful of times. This chain connects TRBV20-1 to TRBJ1-2; 9 positions agree with TRBD1. Germline trimming cut 6 bases from V and 7 bases from J; bases unmatched to any gene: 21. Germline CDR1 is DFQATT and CDR2 is SNEGSKA (reference sequence). There are 17 residues in the CDR3. The CDR3 coding sequence is TGCAGTGCCCAAAACCGGGACAGGGTCGATTTTGTTTCTGGCTACACCTTC. Its translation: CSAQNRDRVDFVSGYTF.

This clonotype was seen ten or more times. This chain links TRBV7-2 with TRBJ2-1; the match to TRBD2 covers 7 bases. The V and J ends lost 5 bases and 0 bases, in that order; junction bases with no gene match: 16. Germline V lookup: CDR1 SGHTA, CDR2 FQGNSA. CDR3 size: 19 residues. CDR3 DNA: TGTGCCAGCAGCCGTCGCATGACTAGCTCTTTGAGCTCCTACAATGAGCAGTTCTTC. It encodes CASSRRMTSSLSSYNEQFF.

The table lists this clonotype with many counts. This chain uses TRBV30 with TRBJ2-3; D unclear. In germline, CDR1 is GTSNPN, CDR2 SVGIG (reference sequence). CDR3 size: 12 residues. Trimming shortened V by 0 bases and J by 4 bases, and 5 bases separated the two germline ends. The chain's CDR3 is CAWSVGADTQYF. CDR3 DNA sequence: TGTGCCTGGAGTGTTGGGGCAGATACGCAGTATTTT.

V and J are TRBV11-2 and TRBJ2-1; possible D gene TRBD2, 5 bases. The V and J ends lost 4 bases and 4 bases respectively, with 17 bases between them. This CDR3 has 16 residues. Germline loops: CDR1 SGHAT, CDR2 FQNNGV. Written as DNA, the CDR3 is TGTGCCAGCAGCTCCAACGGGGAGTCTAGATACAATGAGCAGTTCTTC. It is translated as CASSSNGESRYNEQFF.

There are many counts of this clonotype. This chain links TRBV7-3 with TRBJ2-2; D uncertain. Germline CDR1 reads SGHTA; CDR2 reads FQGTGA. Deletions cut 5 bases from V and 7 bases from J, with 14 bases between. The CDR3 is 14 amino acids. The CDR3 bases are TGTGCCAGCAGCCCCCTGTCCCTCGGCGGGGAGCTGTTTTTT. This encodes CASSPLSLGGELFF.